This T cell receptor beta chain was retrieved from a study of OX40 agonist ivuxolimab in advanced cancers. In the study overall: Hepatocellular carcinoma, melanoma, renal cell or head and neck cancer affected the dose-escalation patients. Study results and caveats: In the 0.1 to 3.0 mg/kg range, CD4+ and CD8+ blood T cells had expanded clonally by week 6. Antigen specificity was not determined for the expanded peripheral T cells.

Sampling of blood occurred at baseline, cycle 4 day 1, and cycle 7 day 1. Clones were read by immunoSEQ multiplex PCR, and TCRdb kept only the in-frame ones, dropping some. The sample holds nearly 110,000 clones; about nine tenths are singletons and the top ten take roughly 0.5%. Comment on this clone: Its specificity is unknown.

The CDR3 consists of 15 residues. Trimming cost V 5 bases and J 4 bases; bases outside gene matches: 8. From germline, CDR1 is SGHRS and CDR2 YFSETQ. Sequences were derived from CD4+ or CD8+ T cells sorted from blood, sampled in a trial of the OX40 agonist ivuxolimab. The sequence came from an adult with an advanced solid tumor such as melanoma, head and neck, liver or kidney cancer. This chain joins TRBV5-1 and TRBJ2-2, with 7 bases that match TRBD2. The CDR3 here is CASSRTGLFTGELFF. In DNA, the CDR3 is TGCGCCAGCAGTCGGACGGGACTATTCACCGGGGAGCTGTTTTTT.